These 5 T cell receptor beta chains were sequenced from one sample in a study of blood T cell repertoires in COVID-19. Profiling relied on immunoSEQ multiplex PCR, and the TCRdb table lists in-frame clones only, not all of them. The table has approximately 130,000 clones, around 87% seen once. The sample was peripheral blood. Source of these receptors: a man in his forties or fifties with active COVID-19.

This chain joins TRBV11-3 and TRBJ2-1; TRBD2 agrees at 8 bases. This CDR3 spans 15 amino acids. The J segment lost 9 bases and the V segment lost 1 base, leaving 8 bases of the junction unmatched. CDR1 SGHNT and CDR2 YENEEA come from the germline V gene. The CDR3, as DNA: TGTGCCAGCAGCTTAGGGGCGGGGGGCCACAGTGAGCAGTTCTTC. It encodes CASSLGAGGHSEQFF.

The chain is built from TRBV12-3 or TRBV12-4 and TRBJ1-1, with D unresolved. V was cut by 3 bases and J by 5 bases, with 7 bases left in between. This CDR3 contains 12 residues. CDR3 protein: CASSLVRTEAFF. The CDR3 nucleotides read TGTGCCAGCAGTTTGGTACGGACTGAAGCTTTCTTT.

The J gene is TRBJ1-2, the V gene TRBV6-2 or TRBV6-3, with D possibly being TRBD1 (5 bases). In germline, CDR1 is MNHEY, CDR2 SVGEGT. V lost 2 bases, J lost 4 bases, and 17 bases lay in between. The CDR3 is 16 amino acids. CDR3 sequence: CASSYDSWQAVYGYTF. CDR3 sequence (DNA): TGTGCCAGCAGTTACGACAGCTGGCAGGCGGTCTATGGCTACACCTTC.

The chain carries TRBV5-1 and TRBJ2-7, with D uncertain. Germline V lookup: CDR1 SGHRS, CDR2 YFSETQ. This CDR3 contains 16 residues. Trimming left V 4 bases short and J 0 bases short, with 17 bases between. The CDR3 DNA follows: TGCGCCAGCAGCCCAGGAATGGGCCAGGCCTCCTACGAGCAGTACTTC. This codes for CASSPGMGQASYEQYF.

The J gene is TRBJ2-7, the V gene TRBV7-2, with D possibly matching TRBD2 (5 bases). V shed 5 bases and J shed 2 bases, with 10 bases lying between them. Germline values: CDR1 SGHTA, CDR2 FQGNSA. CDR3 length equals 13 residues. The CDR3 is CASSPRVTYEQYF. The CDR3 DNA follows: TGTGCCAGCAGCCCGAGGGTCACCTACGAGCAGTACTTC.